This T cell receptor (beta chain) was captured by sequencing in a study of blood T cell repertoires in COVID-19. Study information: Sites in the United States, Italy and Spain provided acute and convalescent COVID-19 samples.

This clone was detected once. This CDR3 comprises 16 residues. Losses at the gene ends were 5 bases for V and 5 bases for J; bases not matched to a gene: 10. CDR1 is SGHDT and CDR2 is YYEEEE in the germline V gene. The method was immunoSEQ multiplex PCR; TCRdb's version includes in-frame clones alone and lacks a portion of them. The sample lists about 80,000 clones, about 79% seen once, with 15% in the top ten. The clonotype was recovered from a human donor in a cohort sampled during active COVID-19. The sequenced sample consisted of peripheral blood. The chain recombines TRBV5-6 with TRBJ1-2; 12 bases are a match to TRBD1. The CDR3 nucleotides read TGTGCCAGCAGTACGGGACAGGGGGCCTATGGATATGGCTACACCTTC. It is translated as CASSTGQGAYGYGYTF.